One T cell receptor beta chain is described in this entry. The trim removed 7 bases at V and 6 bases at J, leaving 22 bases unmatched. CDR3 length equals 19 residues. CDR1 and CDR2 (germline): SGDLS, YYNGEE. The data were obtained in a study of blood T cell repertoires in COVID-19. Turning to the study itself: Both acute and convalescent COVID-19 samples were obtained from the United States, Italy and Spain. PBMCs, B-cell-depleted T cells, or T cells were the source of the cDNA or gDNA that made up the material.

Original processing methods: Counts of nucleated cells, estimated from reference gene primer amplification, were obtained. The method was immunoSEQ multiplex PCR; TCRdb's version includes in-frame clones alone and lacks a portion of them. That table gives V, J and clone size, and the DNA gave D and trimming. The table records about 81,000 clones, 85% to 90% of them present only once. Input material: peripheral blood. The J gene is TRBJ2-1, the V gene TRBV9; 10 bases match TRBD2. This sequence was found in a woman aged 80 or older with active COVID-19. The CDR3 DNA reads as TGTGCCAGCGCGAAAGTGGGTCCCCTAGCGGGAGTTAGATTCAATGAGCAGTTCTTC. Translation: CASAKVGPLAGVRFNEQFF.